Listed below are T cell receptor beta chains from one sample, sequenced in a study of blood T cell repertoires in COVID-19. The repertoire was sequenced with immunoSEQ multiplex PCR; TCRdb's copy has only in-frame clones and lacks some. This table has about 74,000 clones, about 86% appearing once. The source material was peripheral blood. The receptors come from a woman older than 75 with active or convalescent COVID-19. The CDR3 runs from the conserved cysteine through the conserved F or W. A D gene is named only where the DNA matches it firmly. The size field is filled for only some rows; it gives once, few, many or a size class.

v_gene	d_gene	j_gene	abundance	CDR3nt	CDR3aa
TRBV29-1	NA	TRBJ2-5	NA	TGCAGCGTTGTAGGAAGGGGGGGGAAAGAGACCCAGTACTTC	CSVVGRGGKETQYF
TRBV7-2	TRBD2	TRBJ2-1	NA	TGTGCCAGCAGCTTAGACAGCGGGACCTACAATGAGCAGTTCTTC	CASSLDSGTYNEQFF
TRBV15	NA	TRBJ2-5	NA	TGTGCCACCAGCAGAGATCTTAACTCCCCATATCAGTACTTC	CATSRDLNSPYQYF
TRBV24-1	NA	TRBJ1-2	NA	TGTGCCACCAGTGATTCACAGGCTCTAAACTATGGCTACACCTTC	CATSDSQALNYGYTF
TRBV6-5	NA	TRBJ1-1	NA	TGTGCCAGCAGTTTAGGCAGGTCAGCTTTCTTT	CASSLGRSAFF
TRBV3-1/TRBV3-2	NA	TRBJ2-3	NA	TGTGCCAGCCTGGGGGGAGGAGGGGATACGCAGTATTTT	CASLGGGGDTQYF
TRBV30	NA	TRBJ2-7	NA	TGTGCCTGGAGTGTTCAGGGAGGATCCTACGAGCAGTACTTC	CAWSVQGGSYEQYF
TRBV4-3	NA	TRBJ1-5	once	TGCGCCAGCAGCCAAGATAGAAACAGCAATCAGCCCCAGCATTTT	CASSQDRNSNQPQHF
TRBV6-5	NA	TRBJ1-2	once	TGTGCCAGCAAGGTTCAGGGCAGCTATGGCTACACCTTC	CASKVQGSYGYTF
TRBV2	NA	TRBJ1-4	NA	TGTGCCAGCAGTGGGGACGGGGGGGAACTGTTTTTT	CASSGDGGELFF
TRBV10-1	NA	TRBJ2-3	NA	TGCGCCAGCAGTGAGTCGGAGCGACCTAGGGGAGATACGCAGTATTTT	CASSESERPRGDTQYF
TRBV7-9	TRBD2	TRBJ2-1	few	TGTGCCAGCAGCTCGGGACTAGTGGATGAGCAGTTCTTC	CASSSGLVDEQFF
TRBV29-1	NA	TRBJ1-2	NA	TGCAGCGAATCACCAGGGGAGGGGTATGGCTACACCTTC	CSESPGEGYGYTF
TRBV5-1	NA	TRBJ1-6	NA	TGCGCCAGCAGCCCCCAAATTATCCACCCCGGGGGTGATAATTCACCCCTCCACTTT	CASSPQIIHPGGDNSPLHF
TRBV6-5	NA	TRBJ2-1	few	TGTGCCAGCAGTTTCACACGCTCCTACAATGAGCAGTTCTTC	CASSFTRSYNEQFF
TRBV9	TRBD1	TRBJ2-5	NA	TGTGCCAGCAGCGTACAGGGACAGGGGGTGGAGACCCAGTACTTC	CASSVQGQGVETQYF
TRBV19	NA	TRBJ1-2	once	TGTGCCAGTAGTATGCGGGTTCCTCTCTACACCTTC	CASSMRVPLYTF
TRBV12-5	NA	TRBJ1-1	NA	TGTGCTAGTGGCCCGCCGGGGGGCACTGAAGCTTTCTTT	CASGPPGGTEAFF
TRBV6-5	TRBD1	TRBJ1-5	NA	TGTGCCAGCAGTCCGGGACAGAACAATCAGCCCCAGCATTTT	CASSPGQNNQPQHF
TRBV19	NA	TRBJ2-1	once	TGTGCCAGTAGCAGGACAAGCTACAATGAGCAGTTCTTC	CASSRTSYNEQFF
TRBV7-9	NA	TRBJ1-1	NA	TGTGCCAGCAGCTTAAACGGGGGAGAAGCTTTCTTT	CASSLNGGEAFF
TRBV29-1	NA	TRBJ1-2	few	TGCAGCGCCGAGGGTCTGGGAGGATCTAACTATGGCTACACCTTC	CSAEGLGGSNYGYTF
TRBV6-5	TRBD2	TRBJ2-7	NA	TGTGCCAGCAGTTACGGGCCTAGCGGCTCCTACGAGCAGTACTTC	CASSYGPSGSYEQYF
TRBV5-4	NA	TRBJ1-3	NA	TGTGCCAGCAGCTTGGCGGGGGCTGGAAACACCATATATTTT	CASSLAGAGNTIYF
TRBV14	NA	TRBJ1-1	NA	TGTGCCAGCAGCCAAGAACAGGTCTTCACTGAAGCTTTCTTT	CASSQEQVFTEAFF
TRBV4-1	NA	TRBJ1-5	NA	TGCGCCAGCAGCCAAGACGGTACGGTGTATCAGCCCCAGCATTTT	CASSQDGTVYQPQHF
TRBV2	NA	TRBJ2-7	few	TGTGCCAGCAGTGTGGTCAGGAAGGATTACGAGCAGTACTTC	CASSVVRKDYEQYF
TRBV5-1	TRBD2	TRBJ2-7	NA	TGCGCCAGCAGCCCCCCCGCGGGGGTTACCTACGAGCAGTACTTC	CASSPPAGVTYEQYF
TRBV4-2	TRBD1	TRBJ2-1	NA	TGTGCCAGCAGCCAAGATCTGGGACAGGGGAACTACAATGAGCAGTTCTTC	CASSQDLGQGNYNEQFF
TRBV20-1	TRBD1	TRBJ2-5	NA	TGCAGTGCTGGTGGTGGACAGGGAGACAAAGAGACCCAGTACTTC	CSAGGGQGDKETQYF
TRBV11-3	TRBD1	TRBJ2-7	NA	TGTGCCAGCAGCCCTGGGACAGGATCCTACTACGAGCAGTACTTC	CASSPGTGSYYEQYF
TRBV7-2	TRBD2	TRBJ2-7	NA	TGTGCCAGCAGCCGCGGGAGGGGACTAGCGGGGAGCTCCTACGAGCAGTACTTC	CASSRGRGLAGSSYEQYF
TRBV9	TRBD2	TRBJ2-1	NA	TGTGCCAGCAGCCTAATCCCGGGACTAGCGGGACCCAATGAGCAGTTCTTC	CASSLIPGLAGPNEQFF
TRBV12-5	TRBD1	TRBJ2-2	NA	TGTGCTAGTGGTTTGGCCTCCGGGACAGCGTTCGGGGAGCTGTTTTTT	CASGLASGTAFGELFF
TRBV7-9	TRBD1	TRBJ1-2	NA	TGTGCCAGCAGCACGCCCAGGGGGGTTGGCTACACCTTC	CASSTPRGVGYTF
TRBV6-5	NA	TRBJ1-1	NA	TGTGCCAGCAGTTACTCTGGGCAGGTGAACACTGAAGCTTTCTTT	CASSYSGQVNTEAFF
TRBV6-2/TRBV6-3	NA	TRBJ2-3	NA	TGTGCCAGCAGTTACGGGCTAAACCCAGATACGCAGTATTTT	CASSYGLNPDTQYF
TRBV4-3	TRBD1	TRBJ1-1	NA	TGCGCCAGCAGCCAGGACAGGGGGCTGACTGAAGCTTTCTTT	CASSQDRGLTEAFF
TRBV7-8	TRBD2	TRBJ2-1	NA	TGTGCCAGCAGCTTAGCGCGACTAGCGGTCTACAATGAGCAGTTCTTC	CASSLARLAVYNEQFF
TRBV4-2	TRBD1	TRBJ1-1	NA	TGTGCCAGCAGCCAGTTTAGACAGGGCGAAGCTTTCTTT	CASSQFRQGEAFF
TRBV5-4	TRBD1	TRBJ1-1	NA	TGTGCCAGCAGCTTAGGGGGCATGGACACTGAAGCTTTCTTT	CASSLGGMDTEAFF
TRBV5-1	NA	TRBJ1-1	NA	TGCGCCAGCGGAACCGGAGGTTACACTGAAGCTTTCTTT	CASGTGGYTEAFF
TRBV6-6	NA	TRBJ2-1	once	TGTGCCAGCAGTTACTCGGGGCTAAACAATGAGCAGTTCTTC	CASSYSGLNNEQFF
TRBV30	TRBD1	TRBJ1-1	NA	TGTGCCTGGAGAGGAGGGACAGGCCGAACCATGGACACTGAAGCTTTCTTT	CAWRGGTGRTMDTEAFF
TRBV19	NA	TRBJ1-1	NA	TGTGCCAGTAGTAGCGGGGGGCCTGAAGCTTTCTTT	CASSSGGPEAFF
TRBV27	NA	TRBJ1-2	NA	TGTGCCAGCAGTCCCGGACTGTTGGGTGGCTACACCTTC	CASSPGLLGGYTF
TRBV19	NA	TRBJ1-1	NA	TGTGCCAGTAGCGACTGGAACACTGAAGCTTTCTTT	CASSDWNTEAFF
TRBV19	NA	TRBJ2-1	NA	TGTGCCAGTAGTATCGGCACAGGGCTAGTCGGTTACTACAATGAGCAGTTCTTC	CASSIGTGLVGYYNEQFF
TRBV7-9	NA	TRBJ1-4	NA	TGTGCCAGCAGCCCGCCGGAAGGGGCTGGGGAAAAACTGTTTTTT	CASSPPEGAGEKLFF
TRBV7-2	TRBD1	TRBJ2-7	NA	TGTGCCAGCAGCTACGGACAGGGTTACGTAGACTACGAGCAGTACTTC	CASSYGQGYVDYEQYF
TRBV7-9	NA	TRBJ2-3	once	TGTGCCAGCAGCCCCCGGTATGTACAGAGCACAGATACGCAGTATTTT	CASSPRYVQSTDTQYF
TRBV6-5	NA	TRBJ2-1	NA	TGTGCCAGTCAGGGCCTACCCAGTGAGCAGTTCTTC	CASQGLPSEQFF
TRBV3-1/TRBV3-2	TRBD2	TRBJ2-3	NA	TGTGCCAGCAGCCAATTAGCGGGAGGCCGAAGCACAGATACGCAGTATTTT	CASSQLAGGRSTDTQYF